What follows are 18 T cell receptor beta chains derived from one specimen sequenced in a study of blood T cell repertoires in COVID-19. The protocol was immunoSEQ multiplex PCR, while the TCRdb copy is restricted to in-frame clones and leaves out a portion. The repertoire consists of roughly 200,000 clones, with around 84% occurring once and the leading ten covering more than 5.5%. Specimen: peripheral blood. The origin of the receptors is a man older than 75 with acute or convalescent COVID-19.

Comments on this clone: At the DNA level, this CDR3 is encoded by other sequences in the same sample as well. V gene TRBV7-2 combines with J gene TRBJ2-1, with 10 bases aligning to TRBD1. The CDR3 totals 15 residues. V shed 3 bases, J shed 4 bases, and the junction held 3 bases outside the gene matches. CDR1 is SGHTA and CDR2 is FQGNSA in the germline V gene. As DNA, the CDR3 is TGTGCCAGCAGCTTTGGACAGGGGGGATACAATGAGCAGTTCTTC. Protein sequence: CASSFGQGGYNEQFF.

The table lists this clone with a few counts. This chain uses TRBV7-9 with TRBJ1-3; D possibly corresponds to TRBD1 (6 bases). This CDR3 comprises 13 residues. V was shortened by 11 bases and J by 2 bases, with 13 bases between the two germline ends. Looked up from germline, CDR1 is SEHNR and CDR2 is FQNEAQ (reference sequence). The CDR3 is CAPHGTPGNTIYF. The CDR3 region has the DNA TGTGCCCCTCACGGGACACCTGGAAACACCATATATTTT.

This clone was detected only a few times. This chain connects TRBV7-2 to TRBJ1-3, with D possibly TRBD1 on 5 matching bases. There are 15 residues in the CDR3. The V end was cut by 1 base, the J end by 3 bases, with 10 bases between. Per germline, CDR1 SGHTA and CDR2 FQGNSA. Here the CDR3 reads CASSLDVGGGNTIYF. The CDR3 DNA is TGTGCCAGCAGCTTAGATGTGGGGGGTGGAAACACCATATATTTT. The whole variable domain, filled in from reference TRBV7-2 and TRBJ1-3, reads GAGVSQSPSNKVTEKGKDVELRCDPISGHTALYWYRQSLGQGLEFLIYFQGNSAPDKSGLPSDRFSAERTGGSVSTLTIQRTQQEDSAVYLCASSLDVGGGNTIYFGEGSWLTVV.

The rearrangement uses TRBV6-4 and TRBJ1-2, with TRBD1 identical over 7 bases. Germline assignment: CDR1 MRHNA and CDR2 SNTAGT. Trimming cost V 6 bases and J 5 bases; bases outside gene matches: 9. There are 14 residues in the CDR3. CDR3 residues: CASRRQGPLYGYTF. CDR3 nucleotides: TGTGCCAGCAGGCGACAGGGTCCACTTTATGGCTACACCTTC.

V usage is TRBV10-3 and J usage is TRBJ1-2; TRBD1 matches at 8 bases. Unmatched junction bases numbered 5, after V lost 3 bases and J lost 8 bases. CDR3 size: 13 residues. Germline V gene lookup returns CDR1 ENHRY and CDR2 SYGVKD. CDR3 residues: CAISDGQGEGYTF. The CDR3 region has the DNA TGTGCCATCAGTGACGGACAGGGTGAGGGCTACACCTTC.

The chain uses TRBV5-1 and TRBJ2-1, with 12 bases matching TRBD2. J gave up 3 bases and V 4 bases, and 2 bases lay outside the gene matches. Germline-derived CDR1 and CDR2 are SGHRS and YFSETQ. The CDR3 covers 15 residues. This CDR3 is CASSRTSGNYNEQFF. CDR3 sequence (DNA): TGCGCCAGCAGCCGGACTAGCGGGAACTACAATGAGCAGTTCTTC.

This clone was observed a few times. The rearrangement links TRBV19 to TRBJ2-2, with TRBD2 identical over 11 bases. Germline assignment: CDR1 LNHDA and CDR2 SQIVND (reference sequence). The CDR3 consists of 18 residues. With V trimmed by 3 bases and J by 5 bases, 11 bases remained unmatched. The CDR3 protein is CASSMKSRTSGPTGELFF. CDR3 nucleotides: TGTGCCAGTAGTATGAAATCTCGGACTAGCGGGCCTACCGGGGAGCTGTTTTTT.

This chain links TRBV6-2 or TRBV6-3 with TRBJ1-2; TRBD1 matches at 7 bases. The ends lost 2 bases at V and 6 bases at J; junction bases unmatched: 6. Germline V gene sequence: CDR1 MNHEY, CDR2 SVGEGT. This CDR3 has 14 residues. The CDR3: CASSYHRQGHGYTF. The CDR3 DNA reads TGTGCCAGCAGTTACCACCGACAGGGACATGGCTACACCTTC.

This sequence joins TRBV15 and TRBJ1-2; D is undetermined. Germline CDR1 and CDR2: LNHNV and YYDKDF (reference sequence). This CDR3 is 13 amino acids long. V gave up 1 base and J gave up 10 bases, with 13 bases separating them. In DNA, the CDR3 is TGTGCCACCAGCAGAGGCGCAGGTTTCGCCTACACCTTC. Translation: CATSRGAGFAYTF.

The gene calls are TRBV5-6 and TRBJ2-7; possibly TRBD1 for D (5 bases). CDR3 length equals 12 residues. Germline-derived CDR1 and CDR2 are SGHDT and YYEEEE. Trimming took 0 bases from V and 6 from J, leaving 7 bases between them. The CDR3 region has the DNA TGTGCCAGCAGCTTGGGGGGCCTCGAGCAGTACGTC. Protein product: CASSLGGLEQYV.

DNA for the CDR3: TGCGCCAGCAGCTTGGCAGCGGGAGGCGTAACAGATACGCAGTATTTT. Encoded protein: CASSLAAGGVTDTQYF. This sequence joins TRBV5-1 and TRBJ2-3; 9 bases agree with TRBD2. The CDR3 runs 16 residues. Trimming took 0 bases from V and 3 from J; bases not matched to a gene: 5. In germline, CDR1 is SGHRS, CDR2 YFSETQ. Full variable domain (outside the CDR3, taken from reference TRBV5-1 and TRBJ2-3): KAGVTQTPRYLIKTRGQQVTLSCSPISGHRSVSWYQQTPGQGLQFLFEYFSETQRNKGNFPGRFSGRQFSNSRSEMNVSTLELGDSALYLCASSLAAGGVTDTQYFGPGTRLTVL.

This clone occurred a few times. The chain couples TRBV5-1 to TRBJ1-4; D is possibly TRBD1 (6 bases). Germline V gene lookup returns CDR1 SGHRS and CDR2 YFSETQ. V was pared by 0 bases and J by 6 bases, with 9 bases between. The CDR3 totals 14 residues. CDR3 protein: CASSLGRGDEKLFF. The CDR3 DNA reads TGCGCCAGCAGCTTGGGCAGGGGAGATGAAAAACTGTTTTTT.

The chain employs TRBV7-2 and TRBJ1-1; D possibly corresponds to TRBD1 (6 bases). V was clipped by 1 base and J by 1 base, with 7 bases between them. Germline CDR1 is SGHTA and CDR2 is FQGNSA. The CDR3 is 14 amino acids. For the CDR3, the DNA is TGTGCCAGCAGCTTAGTGACAGGGAACACTGAAGCTTTCTTT. This gives the protein CASSLVTGNTEAFF.

J is TRBJ2-5 and V is TRBV28; D gene uncertain. The V and J ends lost 3 bases and 1 base respectively, with 15 bases between them. This CDR3 comprises 16 residues. CDR1 is MDHEN, CDR2 SYDVKM, per germline. The CDR3 sequence is CASSFGGASGQETQYF. The CDR3 bases are TGTGCCAGCAGTTTCGGTGGAGCGTCCGGCCAAGAGACCCAGTACTTC. The complete variable domain, with remaining parts taken from reference TRBV28 and TRBJ2-5, reads DVKVTQSSRYLVKRTGEKVFLECVQDMDHENMFWYRQDPGLGLRLIYFSYDVKMKEKGDIPEGYSVSREKKERFSLILESASTNQTSMYLCASSFGGASGQETQYFGPGTRLLVL.

The V gene is TRBV6-5, the J gene TRBJ1-4; tentatively, D is TRBD1 (6 bases). V lost 6 bases to trimming and J lost 9 bases, with 14 bases between them. The CDR3 contains 13 residues. Per the germline V gene, CDR1 is MNHEY and CDR2 is SVGAGI. The CDR3 protein is CASRTATGKKLFF. CDR3 bases: TGTGCCAGCAGGACAGCTACAGGGAAAAAACTGTTTTTT.

This clone was found once. V is TRBV24-1 and J is TRBJ1-4, with D uncertain. The CDR3 has 14 residues. Germline CDR1 KGHDR, CDR2 SFDVKD. Trimming left V 12 bases short and J 5 bases short, with 18 bases between. The CDR3 region is CAPTVGLENEKLFF. CDR3 DNA: TGTGCCCCCACCGTAGGACTGGAGAATGAAAAACTGTTTTTT.

V is TRBV27 and J is TRBJ1-4; D gene uncertain. The germline V gene encodes CDR1 MNHEY and CDR2 SMNVEV (reference sequence). CDR3 length: 13 residues. The germline V and J ends were trimmed by 4 bases and 5 bases, with 8 bases remaining between them. The CDR3 DNA follows: TGTGCCAGCAGTTCGTACAGAAATGAAAAACTGTTTTTT. This sequence encodes CASSSYRNEKLFF.

The chain has TRBV14 and TRBJ2-5; 7 nucleotides align to TRBD2. The V gene's germline CDR1 is SGHDN and CDR2 FVKESK. CDR3 size: 14 residues. The V and J ends lost 5 bases and 2 bases, in that order; junction bases with no gene match: 5. CDR3 nucleotides: TGTGCCAGCAGCTCACCGGGACTACAAGAGACCCAGTACTTC. This codes for CASSSPGLQETQYF.